This entry concerns a single T cell receptor beta chain. This CDR3 has 14 amino acids. V lost 4 bases, J lost 4 bases, and 11 bases lay in between. CDR1 is KGHSH and CDR2 is LQKENI in the germline V gene. Method: immunoSEQ multiplex PCR; TCRdb's copy keeps in-frame clones and lacks some. The sample lists around 190,000 clones; 81% were seen once. This entry belongs to a study of blood T cell repertoires in COVID-19. Overall study: COVID-19 samples collected from the United States, Italy and Spain covered acute and convalescent phases. Sources were T cells, B-cell-depleted T cells, or PBMCs; the material itself was cDNA or gDNA.

The sample was peripheral blood. The V gene is TRBV18, the J gene TRBJ1-5; D is perhaps TRBD1 (6 bases). This TCR was recovered from a woman in her 40s with COVID-19, enrolled during active disease. The CDR3 here is CASSLSTGNQPQHF. The CDR3 DNA reads TGTGCCAGCTCACTCAGCACAGGGAATCAGCCCCAGCATTTT.